One sample yielded the 9 T cell receptor beta chains listed below, sequenced in a study of CD8+ T cells in alopecia areata. TCR sequencing used cDNA made by reverse transcription of extracted RNA. The data were produced by immunoSEQ multiplex PCR, yet TCRdb's version contains in-frame clones alone and is incomplete. Seen here are more than 200,000 clones, 64% observed once, and the top ten hold 4.2%. Treatment specified: oral pan-JAK inhibitor, 5-10 mg twice daily. Source: CD4+ T cells sorted from blood, taken at week 4, from a patient treated with tofacitinib. The receptors stem from a human donor with alopecia areata.

J is TRBJ1-2 and V is TRBV23-1; the match to TRBD1 covers 7 bases. TRBV23-1 is identified as an open reading frame with a role that is uncertain. The CDR3 is made up of 17 amino acids. J lost 2 bases, V lost 6 bases, and 15 bases had no gene match. The CDR3 nucleotides read TGCGCCAGCAGGCTTAACCCGGGGACAGCCGAAAACTATGGCTACACCTTC. Translation: CASRLNPGTAENYGYTF.

At least ten counts were recorded for this clone. The chain carries TRBV4-2 and TRBJ2-5, with D unclear. The CDR3 contains 11 residues. The germline V gene has CDR1 LGHNA and CDR2 YNFKEQ. V was clipped by 2 bases and J by 5 bases, with 3 bases between them. For the CDR3, the DNA is TGTGCCAGCAGCCAAAGGGAGACCCAGTACTTC. This gives the protein CASSQRETQYF.

This chain connects TRBV6-6 to TRBJ2-7; 7 nucleotides agree with TRBD1. The V segment lost 5 bases and the J segment 4 bases; nucleotides outside the gene matches: 2. The CDR3 contains 12 residues. Germline CDR1 MNHNY, CDR2 SVGAGI (reference sequence). Here the CDR3 reads CASSKTGYEQYF. Written as DNA, the CDR3 is TGTGCCAGCAGTAAGACAGGGTACGAGCAGTACTTC.

The chain couples TRBV18 to TRBJ1-3, with a tentative D call TRBD1 (6 bases). In germline, CDR1 is KGHSH, CDR2 LQKENI. The CDR3 is 15 amino acids. V lost 1 base and J lost 0, with 7 bases in between. The CDR3 coding sequence is TGTGCCAGCTCACCACGGACAGACTCTGGAAACACCATATATTTT. Translation gives CASSPRTDSGNTIYF. The whole variable domain, filled in from reference TRBV18 and TRBJ1-3, reads NAGVMQNPRHLVRRRGQEARLRCSPMKGHSHVYWYRQLPEEGLKFMVYLQKENIIDESGMPKERFSAEFPKEGPSILRIQQVVRGDSAAYFCASSPRTDSGNTIYFGEGSWLTVV.

This chain connects TRBV2 to TRBJ1-2; no firm D call. This CDR3 spans 10 amino acids. CDR1 SNHLY and CDR2 FYNNEI come from the germline V gene. V lost 11 bases and J lost 5, with 9 bases in between. The chain's CDR3 is CAGELYGYTF. The CDR3 DNA reads as TGTGCCGGAGAATTATATGGCTACACCTTC.

This clone was seen a handful of times. The V call is TRBV27, the J call TRBJ2-2, with 7 bases lining up with TRBD1. Germline CDR1 reads MNHEY; CDR2 reads SMNVEV (reference sequence). Trimming cost V 3 bases and J 7 bases; bases outside gene matches: 8. This CDR3 has 15 residues. CDR3 region: CASSLQTGTGGELFF. The CDR3 DNA reads TGTGCCAGCAGTTTGCAGACAGGGACCGGCGGGGAGCTGTTTTTT.

There are a few counts of this clone. The genes are TRBV5-1 and TRBJ2-1, with 7 bases fitting TRBD1. This CDR3 comprises 13 residues. The germline V gene encodes CDR1 SGHRS and CDR2 YFSETQ. Trimming at V came to 0 bases and at J to 7 bases, leaving 1 base not matched to a gene. CDR3 region: CASSLGQGNEQFF. The CDR3 DNA sequence: TGCGCCAGCAGCTTGGGACAGGGTAATGAGCAGTTCTTC.

The chain has TRBV29-1 and TRBJ1-5, with a tentative D call TRBD1 (5 bases). Deletions cut 7 bases from V and 4 bases from J, with 17 bases between. This CDR3 has 14 residues. Germline assignment: CDR1 SQVTM and CDR2 ANQGSEA. The CDR3 here is CSAGSGGGNQPQHF. In DNA form, the CDR3 reads TGCAGCGCGGGGTCGGGCGGGGGTAATCAGCCCCAGCATTTT.

This clone was seen just once. This chain connects TRBV15 to TRBJ2-5; D not resolved. The CDR3 sequence is 14 residues long. CDR1 LNHNV and CDR2 YYDKDF come from the germline V gene (reference sequence). V lost 1 base and J 5 bases, leaving 11 bases between the germline ends. Here the CDR3 DNA reads TGTGCCACCAGCAGAGGAGGTCTGGGCGAGACCCAGTACTTC. Its translation is CATSRGGLGETQYF.